This T cell receptor (beta chain) came from a study of TIL therapy for anti-PD-1-resistant metastatic lung cancer. Study background: Tumor harvest preceded PD-1/PD-L1 blockade, followed by nivolumab treatment. Tumors carried a median approximately 1.6 non-synonymous mutations per megabase.

CDR3 length: 15 residues. CDR1 is SGHRS and CDR2 is YFSETQ in the germline V gene. Trimming cost V 0 bases and J 7 bases, with 13 bases left between them. Study results and caveats: The baseline peripheral repertoire was partially replaced by infused TIL clonotypes that later decayed.

Stated time point: pre-treatment sample, taken before nivolumab and TIL therapy. The libraries were made with immunoSEQ v3. Profiled with immunoSEQ multiplex PCR; TCRdb holds only in-frame clones, not every one. Found here are 54,000 or so clones, less than 85% of them singletons; the top ten hold 1.5% to 2%. The sample holds a few counts of this clone. The antigen is undetermined. The TCR originated in a person aged 25-80 years with non-small cell lung cancer. The starting material was blood, obtained at baseline. The chain recombines TRBV5-1 with TRBJ2-2, with D perhaps TRBD2 (6 bases). The CDR3 nucleotides are TGCGCCAGCAGCTTGGAGTCGGGGGATAACGGGGAGCTGTTTTTT. Translating gives CASSLESGDNGELFF.